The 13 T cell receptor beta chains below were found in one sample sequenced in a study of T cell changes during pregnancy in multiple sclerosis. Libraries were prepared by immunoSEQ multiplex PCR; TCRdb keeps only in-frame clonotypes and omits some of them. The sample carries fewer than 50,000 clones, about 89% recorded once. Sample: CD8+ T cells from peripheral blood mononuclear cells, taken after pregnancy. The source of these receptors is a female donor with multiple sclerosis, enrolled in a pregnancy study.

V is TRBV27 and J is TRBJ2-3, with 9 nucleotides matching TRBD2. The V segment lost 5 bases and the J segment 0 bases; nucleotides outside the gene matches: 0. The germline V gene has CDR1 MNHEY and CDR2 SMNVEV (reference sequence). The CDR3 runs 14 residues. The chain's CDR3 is CASSGLASTDTQYF. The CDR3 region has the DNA TGTGCCAGCAGTGGACTAGCGAGCACAGATACGCAGTATTTT.

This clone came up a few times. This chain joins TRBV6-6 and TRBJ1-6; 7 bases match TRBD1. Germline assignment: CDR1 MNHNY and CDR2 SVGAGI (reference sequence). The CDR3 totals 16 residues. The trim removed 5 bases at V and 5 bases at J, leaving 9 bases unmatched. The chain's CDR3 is CASSKGPGTDNSPLHF. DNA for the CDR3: TGTGCCAGCAGTAAAGGTCCGGGGACAGATAATTCACCCCTCCACTTT.

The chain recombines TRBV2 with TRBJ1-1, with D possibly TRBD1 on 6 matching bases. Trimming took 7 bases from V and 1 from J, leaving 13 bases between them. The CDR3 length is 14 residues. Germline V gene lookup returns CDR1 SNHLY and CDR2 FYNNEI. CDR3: CASTFGQQNTEAFF. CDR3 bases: TGTGCCAGCACTTTTGGACAGCAGAACACTGAAGCTTTCTTT.

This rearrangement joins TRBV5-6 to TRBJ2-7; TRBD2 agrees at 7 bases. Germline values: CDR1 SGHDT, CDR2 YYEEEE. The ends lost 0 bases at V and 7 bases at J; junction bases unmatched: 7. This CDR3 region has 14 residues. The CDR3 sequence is CASSLGLAGHEQYF. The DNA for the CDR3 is TGTGCCAGCAGCTTGGGGTTAGCGGGTCATGAGCAGTACTTC.

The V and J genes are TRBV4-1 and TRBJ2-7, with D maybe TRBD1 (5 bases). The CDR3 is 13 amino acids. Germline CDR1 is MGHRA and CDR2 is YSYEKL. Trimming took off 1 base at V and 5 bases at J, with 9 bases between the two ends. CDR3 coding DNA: TGCGCCAGCAGCCAAGTTGAAGGGGACGAGCAGTACTTC. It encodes CASSQVEGDEQYF.

The CDR3 is CASSPPWDSLEQYF. The CDR3 DNA sequence: TGTGCCAGCAGCCCCCCATGGGACTCCCTGGAGCAGTACTTC. The V gene is TRBV6-1, the J gene TRBJ2-7, with D maybe TRBD2 (6 bases). The CDR3 spans 14 residues. Between the trimmed V and J ends, which lost 6 bases and 7 bases, there was a span of 19 bases. Germline V CDR1 and CDR2: MNHNS, SASEGT.

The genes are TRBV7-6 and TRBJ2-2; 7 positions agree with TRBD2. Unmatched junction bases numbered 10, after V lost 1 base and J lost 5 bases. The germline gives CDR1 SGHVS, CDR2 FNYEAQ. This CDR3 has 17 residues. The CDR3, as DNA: TGTGCCAGCAGCTTAGAGTCGGGAGGTGTAGGAACCGGGGAGCTGTTTTTT. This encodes CASSLESGGVGTGELFF.

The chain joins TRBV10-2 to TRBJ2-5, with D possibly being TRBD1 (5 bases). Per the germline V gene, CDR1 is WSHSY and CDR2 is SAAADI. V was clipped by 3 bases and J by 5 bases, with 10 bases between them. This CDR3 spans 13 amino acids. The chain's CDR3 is CASSDRVRETQYF. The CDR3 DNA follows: TGCGCCAGCAGTGACAGGGTCCGCGAGACCCAGTACTTC.

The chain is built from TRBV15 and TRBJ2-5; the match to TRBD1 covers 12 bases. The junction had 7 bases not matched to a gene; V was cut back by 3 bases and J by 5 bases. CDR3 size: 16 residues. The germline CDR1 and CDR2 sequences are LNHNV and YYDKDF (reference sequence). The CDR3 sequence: CATSSTRDRGQETQYF. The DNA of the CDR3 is TGTGCCACCAGCAGTACCCGGGACAGGGGGCAGGAGACCCAGTACTTC.

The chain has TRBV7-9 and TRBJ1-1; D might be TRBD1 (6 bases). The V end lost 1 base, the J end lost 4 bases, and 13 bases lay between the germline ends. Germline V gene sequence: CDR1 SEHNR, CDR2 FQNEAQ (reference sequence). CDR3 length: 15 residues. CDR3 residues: CASSLEPDSRTEAFF. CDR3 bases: TGTGCCAGCAGCTTAGAGCCGGACAGTCGCACTGAAGCTTTCTTT.

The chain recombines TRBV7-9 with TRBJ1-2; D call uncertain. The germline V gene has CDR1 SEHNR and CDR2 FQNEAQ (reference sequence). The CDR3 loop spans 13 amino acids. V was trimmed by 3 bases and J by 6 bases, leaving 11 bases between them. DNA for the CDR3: TGTGCCAGCAGCTTGGCATTGCAGGATGGCTACACCTTC. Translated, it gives CASSLALQDGYTF.

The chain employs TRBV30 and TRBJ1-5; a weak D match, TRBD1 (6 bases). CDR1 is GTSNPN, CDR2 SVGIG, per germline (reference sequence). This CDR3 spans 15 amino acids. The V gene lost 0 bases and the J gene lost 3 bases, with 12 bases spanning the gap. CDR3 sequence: CAWSVPGGYNQPQHF. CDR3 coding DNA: TGTGCCTGGAGTGTACCGGGGGGCTACAATCAGCCCCAGCATTTT.

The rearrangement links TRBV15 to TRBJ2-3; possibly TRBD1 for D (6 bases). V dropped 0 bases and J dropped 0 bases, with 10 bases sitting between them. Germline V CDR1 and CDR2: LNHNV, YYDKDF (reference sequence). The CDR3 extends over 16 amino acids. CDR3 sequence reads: CATSRDSQGSTDTQYF. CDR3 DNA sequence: TGTGCCACCAGCAGAGATTCACAGGGCAGCACAGATACGCAGTATTTT.